This TCR beta chain was sequenced for a study of cytomegalovirus exposure and HLA in healthy donors. Germline loops: CDR1 SGHRS, CDR2 YFSETQ. V lost 0 bases to trimming and J lost 6 bases; unmatched junction nucleotides: 4. The CDR3 consists of 14 residues. The PCR ran on 60 Vbeta and 13 Jbeta primers. Using immunoSEQ multiplex PCR, the repertoire was profiled, and TCRdb retains in-frame clones only, with some absent. Among around 140,000 clones, roughly 73% were seen once, and the ten largest hold less than 1.1%. V gene TRBV5-1 combines with J gene TRBJ1-2; 8 bases map to TRBD1. This clonotype was obtained from a male donor in good health and CMV-seronegative. The sequenced sample was PBMCs. The CDR3 region is CASSLGTGSDGYTF. The DNA for the CDR3 is TGCGCCAGCAGCTTGGGGACAGGGTCGGATGGCTACACCTTC. Together with reference TRBV5-1 and TRBJ1-2, the CDR3 gives the full variable domain: KAGVTQTPRYLIKTRGQQVTLSCSPISGHRSVSWYQQTPGQGLQFLFEYFSETQRNKGNFPGRFSGRQFSNSRSEMNVSTLELGDSALYLCASSLGTGSDGYTFGSGTRLTVV.